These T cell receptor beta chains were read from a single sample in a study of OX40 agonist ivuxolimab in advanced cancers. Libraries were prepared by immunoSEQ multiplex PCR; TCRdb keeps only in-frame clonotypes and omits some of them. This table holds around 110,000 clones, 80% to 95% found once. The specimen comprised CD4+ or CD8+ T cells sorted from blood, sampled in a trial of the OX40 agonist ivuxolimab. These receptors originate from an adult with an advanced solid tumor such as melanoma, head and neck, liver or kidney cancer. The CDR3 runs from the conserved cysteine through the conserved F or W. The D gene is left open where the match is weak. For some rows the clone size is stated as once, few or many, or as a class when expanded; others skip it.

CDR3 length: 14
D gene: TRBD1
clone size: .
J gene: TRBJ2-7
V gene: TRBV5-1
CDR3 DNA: TGCGCCAGCAGCTTGGGGGACAGGGGTTTCGAGCAGTACTTC
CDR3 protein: CASSLGDRGFEQYF

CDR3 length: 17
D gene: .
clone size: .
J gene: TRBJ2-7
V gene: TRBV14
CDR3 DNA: TGTGCCAGCAGCCAAGGTTTGGTTACATCGAAGTCCTACGAGCAGTACTTC
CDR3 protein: CASSQGLVTSKSYEQYF

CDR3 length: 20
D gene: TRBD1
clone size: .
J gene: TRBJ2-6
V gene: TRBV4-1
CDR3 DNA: TGCGCCAGCAGCCAGGCCTTAACCGGGACAGGGGTTTCTGGGGCCAACGTCCTGACTTTC
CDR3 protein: CASSQALTGTGVSGANVLTF

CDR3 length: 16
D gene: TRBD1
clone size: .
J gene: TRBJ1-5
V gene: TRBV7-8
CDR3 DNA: TGTGCCAGCAGCCCATACCTCGGACAGGTTAATCAGCCCCAGCATTTT
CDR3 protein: CASSPYLGQVNQPQHF

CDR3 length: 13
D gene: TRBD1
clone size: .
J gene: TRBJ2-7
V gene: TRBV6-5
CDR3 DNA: TGTGCCAGCAGACAGGGGGCGAGGTACGAGCAGTACTTC
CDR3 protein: CASRQGARYEQYF

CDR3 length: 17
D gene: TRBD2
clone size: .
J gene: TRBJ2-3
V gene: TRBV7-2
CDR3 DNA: TGTGCCAGCAGCTTAGCGCGGCTAGCGGACCGCACAGATACGCAGTATTTT
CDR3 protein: CASSLARLADRTDTQYF

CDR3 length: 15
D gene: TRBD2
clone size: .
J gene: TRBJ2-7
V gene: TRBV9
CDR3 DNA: TGTGCCAGCAGCGTAGGGACTAGCGGGGAGCACGAGCAGTACTTC
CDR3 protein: CASSVGTSGEHEQYF

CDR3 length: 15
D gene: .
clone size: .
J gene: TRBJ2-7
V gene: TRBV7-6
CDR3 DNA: TGTGCCAGCAGCTTAGGGCCCCGGGGCGGACACGAGCAGTACTTC
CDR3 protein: CASSLGPRGGHEQYF

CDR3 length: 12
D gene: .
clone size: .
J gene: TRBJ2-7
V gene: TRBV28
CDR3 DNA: TGTGCCAGCAGTTTAAGCCCCCGGCCAGCTACGTTC
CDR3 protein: CASSLSPRPATF

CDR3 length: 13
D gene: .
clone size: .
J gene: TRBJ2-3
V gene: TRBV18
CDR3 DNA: TGTGCCTCCTTTTCAGGGGGCACAGATACGCAGTATTTT
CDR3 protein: CASFSGGTDTQYF

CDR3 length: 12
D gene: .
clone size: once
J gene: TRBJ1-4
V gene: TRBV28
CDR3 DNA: TGTGCCAGCAGTTTACGCCTTGAAAAACTGTTTTTT
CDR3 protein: CASSLRLEKLFF

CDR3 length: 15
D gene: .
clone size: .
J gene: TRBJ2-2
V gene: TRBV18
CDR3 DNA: TGTGCCAGCTCAGGGGAAGCGGTCGGCACCGGGGAGCTGTTTTTT
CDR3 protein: CASSGEAVGTGELFF

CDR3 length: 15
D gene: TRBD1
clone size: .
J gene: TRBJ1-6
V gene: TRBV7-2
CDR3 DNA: TGTGCCAGCAGCTTAGGAACCCAAGGGGGCTCACCCCTCCACTTT
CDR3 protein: CASSLGTQGGSPLHF

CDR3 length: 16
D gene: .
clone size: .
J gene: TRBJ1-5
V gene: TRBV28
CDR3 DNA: TGTGCCAGCAGTTTAAGGGCGACACTTAGCAATCAGCCCCAGCATTTT
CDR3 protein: CASSLRATLSNQPQHF

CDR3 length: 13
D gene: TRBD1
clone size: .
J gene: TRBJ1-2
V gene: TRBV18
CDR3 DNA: TGTGCCAGCTCGCCAAGACAGGGCCATGGCTACACCTTC
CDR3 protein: CASSPRQGHGYTF

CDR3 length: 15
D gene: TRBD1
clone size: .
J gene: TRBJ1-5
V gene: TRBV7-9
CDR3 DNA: TGTGCCAGCAGCTTAGGGACAGGTTTCAATCAGCCCCAGCATTTT
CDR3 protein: CASSLGTGFNQPQHF

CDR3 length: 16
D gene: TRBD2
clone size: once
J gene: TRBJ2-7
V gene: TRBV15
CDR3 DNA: TGTGCCACCAGCAGAGACCGGACTAGCGGGACCTACGAGCAGTACTTC
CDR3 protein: CATSRDRTSGTYEQYF

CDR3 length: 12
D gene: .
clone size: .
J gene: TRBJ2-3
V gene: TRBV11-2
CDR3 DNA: TGTGCCAGCAGCTCGAACACAGATACGCAGTATTTT
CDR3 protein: CASSSNTDTQYF

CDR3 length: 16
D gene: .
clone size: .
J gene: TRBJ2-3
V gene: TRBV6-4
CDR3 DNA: TGTGCCAGCAGTGAATCAACAGGGACTAGCACAGATACGCAGTATTTT
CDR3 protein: CASSESTGTSTDTQYF

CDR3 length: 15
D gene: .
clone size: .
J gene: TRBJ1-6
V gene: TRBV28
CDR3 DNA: TGTGCCAGCATCCTCGTCGGGGGGGGCCTTTCACCCCTCCACTTT
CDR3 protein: CASILVGGGLSPLHF

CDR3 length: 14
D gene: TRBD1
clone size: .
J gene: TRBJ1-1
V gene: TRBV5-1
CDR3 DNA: TGCGCCAGCAGCCAACCGGACAGGGGACTAGAAGCTTTCTTT
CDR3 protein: CASSQPDRGLEAFF

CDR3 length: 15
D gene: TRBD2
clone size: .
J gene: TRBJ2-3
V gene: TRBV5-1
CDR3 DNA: TGCGCCAGCAGCTTGCTGACTAGCGACACAGATACGCAGTATTTT
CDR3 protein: CASSLLTSDTDTQYF

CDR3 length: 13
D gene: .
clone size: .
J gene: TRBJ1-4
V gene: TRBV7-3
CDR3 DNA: TGTGCCAGCAGCTTACGACCTAGGGAAAAACTGTTTTTT
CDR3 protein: CASSLRPREKLFF

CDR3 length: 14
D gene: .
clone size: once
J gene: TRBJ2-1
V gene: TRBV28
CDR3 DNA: TGTGCCAGCCGCTCGGGGGACTTTTCCAATGAGCAGTTCTTC
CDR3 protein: CASRSGDFSNEQFF

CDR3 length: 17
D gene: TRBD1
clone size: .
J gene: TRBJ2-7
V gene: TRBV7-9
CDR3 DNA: TGTGCCAGCAGCCGACAGGGACAGGGGAAAGACTCCTACGAGCAGTACTTC
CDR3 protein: CASSRQGQGKDSYEQYF

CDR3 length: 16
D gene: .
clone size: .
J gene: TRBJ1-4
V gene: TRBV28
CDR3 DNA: TGTGCCAGCAGTGGGGTTATAGGGACAACTAATGAAAAACTGTTTTTT
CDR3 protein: CASSGVIGTTNEKLFF

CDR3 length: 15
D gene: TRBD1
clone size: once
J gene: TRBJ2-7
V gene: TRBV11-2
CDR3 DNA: TGTGCCAGCAGTCAATCGGACAGGGGAGGTTACGAGCAGTACTTC
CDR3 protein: CASSQSDRGGYEQYF

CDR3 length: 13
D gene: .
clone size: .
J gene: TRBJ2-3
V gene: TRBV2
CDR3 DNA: TGTGCCAGTAGCCTTCAGAGGGGAGATACGCAGTATTTT
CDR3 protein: CASSLQRGDTQYF

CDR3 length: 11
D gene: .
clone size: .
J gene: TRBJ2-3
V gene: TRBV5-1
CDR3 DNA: TGCGCCAGCAGCTTGCGGGATACGCAGTATTTT
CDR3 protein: CASSLRDTQYF

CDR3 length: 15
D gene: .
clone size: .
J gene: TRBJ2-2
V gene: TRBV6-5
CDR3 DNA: TGTGCCAGCAGTTACTCCGGTCTCAACACCGGGGAGCTGTTTTTT
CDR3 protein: CASSYSGLNTGELFF

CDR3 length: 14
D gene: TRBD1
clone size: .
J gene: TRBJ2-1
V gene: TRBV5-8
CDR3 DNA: TGTGCCAGCAGCTTGGGGGACAGAAACAATGAGCAGTTCTTC
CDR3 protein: CASSLGDRNNEQFF

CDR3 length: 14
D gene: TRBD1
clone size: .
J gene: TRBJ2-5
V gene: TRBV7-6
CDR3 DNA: TGTGCCAGCAGCTTAGGGACAGGGGGAGAGACCCAGTACTTC
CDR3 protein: CASSLGTGGETQYF

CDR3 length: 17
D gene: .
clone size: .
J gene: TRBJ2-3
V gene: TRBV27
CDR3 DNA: TGTGCCAGCAGCAAACTCCCGGGACTCCCTAGGGGGGGTACGCAGTATTTT
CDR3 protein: CASSKLPGLPRGGTQYF

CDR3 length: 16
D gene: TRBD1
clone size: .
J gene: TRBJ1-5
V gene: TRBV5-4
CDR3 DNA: TGTGCCAGCAGCCTACTCAATACAGGGGGAGATCAGCCCCAGCATTTT
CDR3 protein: CASSLLNTGGDQPQHF

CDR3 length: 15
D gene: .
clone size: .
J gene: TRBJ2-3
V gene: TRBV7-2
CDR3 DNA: TGTGCCAGCAGCTTAGGGCCCGCGGAAACAGATACGCAGTATTTT
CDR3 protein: CASSLGPAETDTQYF

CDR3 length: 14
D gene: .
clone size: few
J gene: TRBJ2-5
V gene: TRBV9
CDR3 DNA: TGTGCCAGCAGCGTAGGGCTGCCCCATGGGACCCAGTACTTC
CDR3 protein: CASSVGLPHGTQYF

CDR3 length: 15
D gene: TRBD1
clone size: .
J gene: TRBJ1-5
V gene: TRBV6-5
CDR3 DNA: TGTGCCAGCAGCCTCGACAGGGGTAGCAATCAGCCCCAGCATTTT
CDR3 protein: CASSLDRGSNQPQHF

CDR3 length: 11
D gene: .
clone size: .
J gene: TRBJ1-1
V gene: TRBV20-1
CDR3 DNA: TGCAGTGCCACTGGCCCGACTGAAGCTTTCTTT
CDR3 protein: CSATGPTEAFF

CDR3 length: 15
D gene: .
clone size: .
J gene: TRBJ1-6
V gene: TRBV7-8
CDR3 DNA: TGTGCCAGCAGCCAGACCCTCACCTATAATTCACCCCTCCACTTT
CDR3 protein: CASSQTLTYNSPLHF

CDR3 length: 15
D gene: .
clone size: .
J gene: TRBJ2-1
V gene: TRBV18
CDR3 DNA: TGTGCCAGCTCACACCAACGGGGTAGAACCAATGAGCAGTTCTTC
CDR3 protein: CASSHQRGRTNEQFF

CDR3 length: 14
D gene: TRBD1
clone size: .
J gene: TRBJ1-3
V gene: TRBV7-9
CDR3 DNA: TGTGCCAGCAGCCGACTGACAGGGGAAGACACCATATATTTT
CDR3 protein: CASSRLTGEDTIYF

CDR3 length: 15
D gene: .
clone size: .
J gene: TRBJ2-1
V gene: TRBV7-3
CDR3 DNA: TGTGCCAGCAGCCAGGGGACCAGCGGGAATCATGAGCAGTTCTTC
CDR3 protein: CASSQGTSGNHEQFF

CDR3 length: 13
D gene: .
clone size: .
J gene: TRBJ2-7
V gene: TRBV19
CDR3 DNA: TGTGCCAGTAGTGGTGGGGTCTCGGGGGAGCAGTACTTC
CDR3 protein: CASSGGVSGEQYF

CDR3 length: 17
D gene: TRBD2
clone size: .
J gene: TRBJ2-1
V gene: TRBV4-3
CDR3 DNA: TGCGCCAGCAGCCAAGATAGAGCGACTAGCGGGACGAATGAGCAGTTCTTC
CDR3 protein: CASSQDRATSGTNEQFF

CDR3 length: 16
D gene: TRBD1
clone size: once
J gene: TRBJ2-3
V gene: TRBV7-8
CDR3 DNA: TGTGCCAGCAGCCCGACAGGGAATTCGGTCACAGATACGCAGTATTTT
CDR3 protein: CASSPTGNSVTDTQYF

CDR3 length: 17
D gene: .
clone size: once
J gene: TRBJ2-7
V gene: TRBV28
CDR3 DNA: TGTGCCAGCAGTTCTTCTGGATGGGGCCCAAGCTCCTACGAGCAGTACTTC
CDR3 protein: CASSSSGWGPSSYEQYF

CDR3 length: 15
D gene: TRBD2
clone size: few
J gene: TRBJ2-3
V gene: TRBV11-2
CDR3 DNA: TGTGCCAGCAATAGACTAGCGGACCTCACAGATACGCAGTATTTT
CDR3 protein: CASNRLADLTDTQYF

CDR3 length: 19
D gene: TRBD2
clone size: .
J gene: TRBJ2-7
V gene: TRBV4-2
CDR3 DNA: TGTGCCAGCAGCCGCCGACTAGCGGGGGGTGACAAAACACTCTACGAGCAGTACTTC
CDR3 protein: CASSRRLAGGDKTLYEQYF

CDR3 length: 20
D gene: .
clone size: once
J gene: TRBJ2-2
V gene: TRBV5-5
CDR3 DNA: TGTGCCAGCAGCTTGGCCTCAGGGACGGGGCCGCGATCGAACACCGGGGAGCTGTTTTTT
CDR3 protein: CASSLASGTGPRSNTGELFF

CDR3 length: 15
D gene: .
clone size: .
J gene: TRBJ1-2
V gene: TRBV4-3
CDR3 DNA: TGCGCCAGCAGCCAAGATGGTAGGGCCCACTATGGCTACACCTTC
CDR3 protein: CASSQDGRAHYGYTF